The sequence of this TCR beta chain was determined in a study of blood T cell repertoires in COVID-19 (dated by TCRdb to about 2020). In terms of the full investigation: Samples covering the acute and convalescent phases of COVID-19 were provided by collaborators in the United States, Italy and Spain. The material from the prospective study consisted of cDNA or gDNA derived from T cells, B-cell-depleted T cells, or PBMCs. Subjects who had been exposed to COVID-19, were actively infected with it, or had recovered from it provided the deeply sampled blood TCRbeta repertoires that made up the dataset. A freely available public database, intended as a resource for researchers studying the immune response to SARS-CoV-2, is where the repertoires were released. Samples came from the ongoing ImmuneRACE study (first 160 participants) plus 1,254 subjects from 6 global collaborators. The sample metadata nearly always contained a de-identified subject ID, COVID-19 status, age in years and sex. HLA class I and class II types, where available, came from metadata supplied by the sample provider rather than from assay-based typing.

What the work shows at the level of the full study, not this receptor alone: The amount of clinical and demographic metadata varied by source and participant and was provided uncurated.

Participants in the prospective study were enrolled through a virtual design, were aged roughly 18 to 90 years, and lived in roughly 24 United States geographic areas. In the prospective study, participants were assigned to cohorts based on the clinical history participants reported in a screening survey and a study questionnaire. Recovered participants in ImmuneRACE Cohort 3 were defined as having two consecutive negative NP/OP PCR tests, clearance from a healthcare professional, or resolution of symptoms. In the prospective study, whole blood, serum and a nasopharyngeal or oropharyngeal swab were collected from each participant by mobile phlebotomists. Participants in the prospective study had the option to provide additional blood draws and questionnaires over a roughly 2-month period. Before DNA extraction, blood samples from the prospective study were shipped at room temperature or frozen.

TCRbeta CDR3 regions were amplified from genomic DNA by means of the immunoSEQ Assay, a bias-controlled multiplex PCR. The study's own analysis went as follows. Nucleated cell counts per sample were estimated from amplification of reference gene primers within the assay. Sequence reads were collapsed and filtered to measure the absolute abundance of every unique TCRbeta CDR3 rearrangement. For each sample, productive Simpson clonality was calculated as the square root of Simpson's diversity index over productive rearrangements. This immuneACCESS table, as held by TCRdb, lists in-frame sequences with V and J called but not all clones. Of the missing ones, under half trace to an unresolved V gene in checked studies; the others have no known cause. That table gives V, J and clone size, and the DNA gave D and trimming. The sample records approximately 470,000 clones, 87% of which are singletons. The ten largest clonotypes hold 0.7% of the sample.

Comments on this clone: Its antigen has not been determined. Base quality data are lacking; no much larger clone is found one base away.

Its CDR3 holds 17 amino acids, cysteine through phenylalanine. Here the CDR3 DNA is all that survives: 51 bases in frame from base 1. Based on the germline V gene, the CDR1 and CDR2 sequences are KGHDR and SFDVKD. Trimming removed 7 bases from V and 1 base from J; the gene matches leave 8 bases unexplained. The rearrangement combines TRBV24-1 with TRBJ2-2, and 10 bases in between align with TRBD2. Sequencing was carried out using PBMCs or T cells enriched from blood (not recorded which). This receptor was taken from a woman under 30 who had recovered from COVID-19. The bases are TGTGCCACCAGGGACCCACTAGCGGGGAGGAACACCGGGGAGCTGTTTTTT. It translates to CATRDPLAGRNTGELFF.